This TCR beta chain came from a study of blood T cell repertoires in COVID-19. The study recruited people aged about 18 to 90 years across more than 20 US areas. Cohorts were based on clinical histories the participants reported. Sequencing was performed with immunoSEQ multiplex PCR; in TCRdb, only in-frame clones are kept and a portion is missing. The sample consists of approximately 450,000 clones, 75% to 90% of them appearing once. The TCR comes from a man younger than 40 who had recovered from COVID-19. The specimen sequenced was PBMCs or T cells enriched from blood (not recorded which).

The CDR3 loop is CASSYGVGEQFF. CDR3 sequence (DNA): TGTGCCAGCAGCTACGGGGTGGGTGAGCAGTTCTTC. The chain recombines TRBV7-9 with TRBJ2-1, with TRBD2 as a possible D gene (5 bases). This CDR3 has 12 residues. Trimming stripped 4 bases from V and 9 bases from J, with 10 bases between. Germline V CDR1 and CDR2: SEHNR, FQNEAQ (reference sequence).